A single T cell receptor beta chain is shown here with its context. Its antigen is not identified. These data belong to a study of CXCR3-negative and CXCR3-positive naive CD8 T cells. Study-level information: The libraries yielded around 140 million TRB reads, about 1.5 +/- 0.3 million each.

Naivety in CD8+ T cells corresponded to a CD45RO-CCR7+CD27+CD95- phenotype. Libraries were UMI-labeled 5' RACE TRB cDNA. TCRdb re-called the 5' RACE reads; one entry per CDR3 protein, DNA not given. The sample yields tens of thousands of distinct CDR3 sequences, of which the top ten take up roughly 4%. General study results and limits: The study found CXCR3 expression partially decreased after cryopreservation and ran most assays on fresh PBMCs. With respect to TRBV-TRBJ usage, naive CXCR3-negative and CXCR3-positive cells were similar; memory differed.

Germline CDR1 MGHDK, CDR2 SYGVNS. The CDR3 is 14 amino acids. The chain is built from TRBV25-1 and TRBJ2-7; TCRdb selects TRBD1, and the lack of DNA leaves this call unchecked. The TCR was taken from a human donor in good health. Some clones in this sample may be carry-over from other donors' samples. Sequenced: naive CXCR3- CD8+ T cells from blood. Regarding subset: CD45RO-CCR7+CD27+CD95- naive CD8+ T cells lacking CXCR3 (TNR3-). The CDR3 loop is CASSPGQGYDEQYF.